Listed below are T cell receptor beta chains from one sample, sequenced in a study of blood T cell repertoires in COVID-19. Profiled with immunoSEQ multiplex PCR; TCRdb holds only in-frame clones, not every one. The sample includes hundreds of thousands of clones, 85% to 90% of them seen just once. Sequenced: peripheral blood. Receptor source: a woman aged 25 to 39 with COVID-19, enrolled during active disease. The CDR3 runs from the conserved cysteine through the conserved F or W. A D gene is named only where the DNA matches it firmly. Clone size is not always given. Where it is, it says once, few, many or a class for expanded clones.

TRBJ2-2,.,.,TRBV5-6,CASSLVADNTGELFF,TGTGCCAGCAGCTTGGTAGCGGATAACACCGGGGAGCTGTTTTTT
TRBJ2-2,.,TRBD2,TRBV7-3,CASSPTSGTGELFF,TGTGCCAGCAGCCCGACTAGCGGGACCGGGGAGCTGTTTTTT
TRBJ2-6,.,.,TRBV7-9,CASSLGSWRAVSGANVLTF,TGTGCCAGCAGCTTAGGTTCCTGGCGGGCCGTCTCTGGGGCCAACGTCCTGACTTTC
TRBJ2-7,.,TRBD2,TRBV14,CASSQDIRLADYEQYF,TGTGCCAGCAGCCAAGATATCCGACTAGCGGACTACGAGCAGTACTTC
TRBJ2-7,.,.,TRBV30,CAWMRGSYEQYF,TGTGCCTGGATGAGGGGGTCCTACGAGCAGTACTTC
TRBJ2-7,.,TRBD1,TRBV14,CASSVGTGGPYEQYF,TGTGCCAGCAGCGTAGGGACAGGGGGTCCCTACGAGCAGTACTTC
TRBJ1-6,.,.,TRBV2,CASSFGGLGNSPLHF,TGTGCCAGCAGTTTCGGGGGGCTGGGGAATTCACCCCTCCACTTT
TRBJ2-7,.,.,TRBV5-1,CASSLGSQGVWEQYF,TGCGCCAGCAGCTTGGGATCGCAGGGTGTATGGGAGCAGTACTTC
TRBJ2-1,.,.,TRBV28,CASSPSKGVYNEQFF,TGTGCCAGCAGTCCTTCCAAAGGGGTTTACAATGAGCAGTTCTTC
TRBJ1-1,once,TRBD1,TRBV19,CASSKQGNAEAFF,TGTGCCAGTAGTAAACAGGGGAACGCTGAAGCTTTCTTT
TRBJ2-1,.,TRBD2,TRBV9,CASSPSGISYNEQFF,TGTGCCAGCAGCCCAAGCGGGATTTCCTACAATGAGCAGTTCTTC
TRBJ1-5,.,.,TRBV30,CAWSVRGGYQPQHF,TGTGCCTGGAGTGTACGGGGTGGATATCAGCCCCAGCATTTT
TRBJ2-7,.,TRBD2,TRBV7-9,CASSLGTSGFYEQYF,TGTGCCAGCAGCTTAGGGACTAGCGGCTTCTACGAGCAGTACTTC
TRBJ2-3,.,TRBD2,TRBV2,CASSGEREQDTQYF,TGTGCCAGCAGTGGAGAGCGGGAGCAAGATACGCAGTATTTT
TRBJ2-7,.,.,TRBV27,CASSFGIFYEQYF,TGTGCCAGCAGTTTCGGTATATTCTACGAGCAGTACTTC
TRBJ2-1,.,.,TRBV1,CTSSQDNGTRGYEQFF,TGCACCAGCAGCCAAGATAACGGGACTAGAGGCTATGAGCAGTTCTTC
TRBJ2-7,.,TRBD2,TRBV18,CASSPLRLARIVGEQYF,TGTGCCAGCTCACCACTACGACTAGCCCGTATTGTCGGGGAGCAGTACTTC
TRBJ1-2,.,.,TRBV7-2,CASSIDRSYGYTF,TGTGCCAGCAGTATCGACAGGAGCTATGGCTACACCTTC
TRBJ1-6,.,.,TRBV9,CASSTYRANSPLHF,TGTGCCAGCAGCACGTACAGAGCAAATTCACCCCTCCACTTT
TRBJ2-1,.,.,TRBV6-5,CASSSILGGEQFF,TGTGCCAGCAGCAGTATACTAGGTGGTGAGCAGTTCTTC
TRBJ1-2,.,.,TRBV7-9,CASSQGTATFSNYGYTF,TGTGCCAGCAGCCAAGGGACTGCCACCTTTTCTAACTATGGCTACACCTTC
TRBJ2-1,.,TRBD2,TRBV28,CASSPITSGRIDEQFF,TGTGCCAGCAGCCCCATAACTAGCGGGAGAATCGATGAGCAGTTCTTC
TRBJ1-5,.,TRBD1,TRBV28,CASSGPGTGNHQPQHF,TGTGCCAGCAGTGGACCCGGGACAGGGAACCATCAGCCCCAGCATTTT
TRBJ1-1,.,.,TRBV9,CASSSQVVNTEAFF,TGTGCCAGCAGCTCCCAGGTGGTGAACACTGAAGCTTTCTTT
TRBJ2-7,.,.,TRBV7-5,CARSLRGQGCDEQYF,TGTGCCAGAAGCTTACGCGGACAGGGATGTGACGAGCAGTACTTC
TRBJ2-7,once,.,TRBV6-2/TRBV6-3,CASSYSIRYEQYF,TGTGCCAGCAGTTACTCGATACGGTACGAGCAGTACTTC
TRBJ2-3,.,.,TRBV7-2,CASTDPGADTQYF,TGTGCCAGCACCGATCCGGGGGCAGATACGCAGTATTTT
TRBJ1-2,.,.,TRBV4-3,CASSQAAGVSGGYTF,TGCGCCAGCAGCCAAGCGGCAGGGGTGTCAGGGGGCTACACCTTC
TRBJ2-7,.,.,TRBV6-6,CASSYGGGESYEQYF,TGTGCCAGCAGTTACGGCGGGGGCGAATCCTACGAGCAGTACTTC
TRBJ2-7,.,TRBD1,TRBV19,CASSPGQGASYEQYF,TGTGCCAGTAGTCCCGGACAGGGGGCCTCCTACGAGCAGTACTTC
TRBJ1-1,.,.,TRBV5-1,CASSRIDRNTEAFF,TGCGCCAGCAGCAGGATCGACAGGAACACTGAAGCTTTCTTT
TRBJ2-5,.,.,TRBV6-6,CASSPTEAQYF,TGTGCCAGCAGTCCCACGGAGGCCCAGTACTTC
TRBJ1-2,.,.,TRBV28,CASILGPVPSNYGYTF,TGTGCCAGCATCCTTGGGCCGGTCCCCTCCAACTATGGCTACACCTTC
TRBJ1-2,.,.,TRBV30,CAWATGYYGYTF,TGTGCCTGGGCAACAGGGTACTATGGCTACACCTTC
TRBJ1-2,.,TRBD1,TRBV7-8,CASSFRGSYGYTF,TGTGCCAGCAGCTTCAGGGGGAGCTATGGCTACACCTTC
TRBJ1-2,.,.,TRBV24-1,CATSSTKPDHMGYTF,TGTGCCACCAGTTCAACTAAGCCTGATCATATGGGCTACACCTTC
TRBJ2-1,.,TRBD2,TRBV3-1/TRBV3-2,CASSQRSGRAHNEQFF,TGTGCCAGCAGCCAAAGAAGCGGGAGGGCCCACAATGAGCAGTTCTTC
TRBJ2-7,.,TRBD2,TRBV28,CASRGGFSEQYF,TGTGCCAGCAGGGGAGGGTTTAGCGAGCAGTACTTC
TRBJ1-5,.,TRBD1,TRBV7-9,CASSSNQGAFDQPQHF,TGTGCCAGCAGCTCCAATCAGGGGGCCTTCGATCAGCCCCAGCATTTT
TRBJ2-7,once,.,TRBV7-5,CARSCLNGGQYF,TGTGCCAGAAGCTGCCTCAATGGAGGGCAGTACTTC
TRBJ2-7,.,TRBD1,TRBV27,CASSLRGTGGTLAVLKEQYF,TGTGCCAGCAGTTTAAGGGGGACAGGGGGCACACTAGCCGTCCTCAAGGAGCAGTACTTC
TRBJ2-1,.,TRBD2,TRBV28,CASSWGLVDNEQFF,TGTGCCAGCAGTTGGGGACTAGTCGACAATGAGCAGTTCTTC
TRBJ2-7,few,.,TRBV2,CASSEASGYEQYF,TGTGCCAGCAGTGAAGCAAGCGGCTACGAGCAGTACTTC